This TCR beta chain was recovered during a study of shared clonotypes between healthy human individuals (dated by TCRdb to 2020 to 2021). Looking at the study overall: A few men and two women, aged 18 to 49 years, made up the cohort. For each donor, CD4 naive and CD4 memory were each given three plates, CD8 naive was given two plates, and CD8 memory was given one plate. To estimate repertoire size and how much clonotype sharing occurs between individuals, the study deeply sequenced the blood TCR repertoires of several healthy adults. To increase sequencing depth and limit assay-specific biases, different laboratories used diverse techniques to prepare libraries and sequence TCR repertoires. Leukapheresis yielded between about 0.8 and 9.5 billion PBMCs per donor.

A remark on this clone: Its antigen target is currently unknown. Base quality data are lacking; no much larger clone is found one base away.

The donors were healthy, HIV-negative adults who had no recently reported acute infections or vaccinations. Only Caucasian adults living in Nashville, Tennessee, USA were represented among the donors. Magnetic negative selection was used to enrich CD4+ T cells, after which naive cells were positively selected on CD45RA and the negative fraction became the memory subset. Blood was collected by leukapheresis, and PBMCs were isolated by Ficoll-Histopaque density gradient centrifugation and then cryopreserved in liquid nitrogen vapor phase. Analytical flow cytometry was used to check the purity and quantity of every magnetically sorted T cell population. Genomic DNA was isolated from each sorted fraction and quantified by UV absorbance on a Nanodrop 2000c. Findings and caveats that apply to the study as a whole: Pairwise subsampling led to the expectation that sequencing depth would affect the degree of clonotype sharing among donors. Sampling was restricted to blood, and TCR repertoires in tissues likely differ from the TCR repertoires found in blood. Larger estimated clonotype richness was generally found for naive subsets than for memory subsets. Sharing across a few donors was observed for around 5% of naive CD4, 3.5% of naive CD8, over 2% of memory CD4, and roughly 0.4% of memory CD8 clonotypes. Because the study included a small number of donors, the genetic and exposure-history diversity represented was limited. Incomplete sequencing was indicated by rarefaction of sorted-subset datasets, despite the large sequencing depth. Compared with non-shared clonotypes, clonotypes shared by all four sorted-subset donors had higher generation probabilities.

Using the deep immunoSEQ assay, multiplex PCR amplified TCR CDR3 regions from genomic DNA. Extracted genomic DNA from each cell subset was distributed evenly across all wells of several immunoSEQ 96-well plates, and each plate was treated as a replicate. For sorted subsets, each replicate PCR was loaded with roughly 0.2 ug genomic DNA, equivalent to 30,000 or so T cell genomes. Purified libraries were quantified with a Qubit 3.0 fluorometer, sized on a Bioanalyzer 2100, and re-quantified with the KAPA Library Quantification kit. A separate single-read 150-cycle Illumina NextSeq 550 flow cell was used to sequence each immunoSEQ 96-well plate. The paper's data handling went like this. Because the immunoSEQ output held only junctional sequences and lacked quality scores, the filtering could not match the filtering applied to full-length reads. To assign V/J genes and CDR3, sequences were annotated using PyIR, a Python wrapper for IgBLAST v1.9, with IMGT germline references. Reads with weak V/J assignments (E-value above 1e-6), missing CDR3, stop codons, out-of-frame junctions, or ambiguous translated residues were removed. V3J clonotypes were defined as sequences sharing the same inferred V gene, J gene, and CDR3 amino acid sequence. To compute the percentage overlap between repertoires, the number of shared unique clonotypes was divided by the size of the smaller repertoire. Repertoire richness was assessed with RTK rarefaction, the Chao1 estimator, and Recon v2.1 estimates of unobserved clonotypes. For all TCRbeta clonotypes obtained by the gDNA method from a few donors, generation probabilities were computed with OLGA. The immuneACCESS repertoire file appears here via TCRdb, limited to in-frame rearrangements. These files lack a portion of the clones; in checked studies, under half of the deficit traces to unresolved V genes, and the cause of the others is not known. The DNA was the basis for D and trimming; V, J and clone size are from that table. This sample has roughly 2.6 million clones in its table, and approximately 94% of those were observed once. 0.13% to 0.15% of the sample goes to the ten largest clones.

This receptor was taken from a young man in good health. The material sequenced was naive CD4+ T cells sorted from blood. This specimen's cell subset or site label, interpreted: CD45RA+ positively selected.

The CDR3 amino acid sequence is: CASSSRGRRTEAFF. The DNA sequence is given as TGTGCCAGCAGCTCCAGGGGGCGCCGGACTGAAGCTTTCTTT. The rearrangement joined TRBV13 to TRBJ1-1, with 8 middle bases fitting TRBD1. The germline V gene (reference sequence) gives CDR1 as PRHDT and CDR2 as FYEKMQ. V is trimmed back by 4 bases and J by 5 bases, and the junction contains 6 bases that no gene match accounts for. From its cysteine to its phenylalanine, the CDR3 spans 14 amino acids. The retained sequence is limited to the CDR3, 42 bases, with the frame set at the first base.